This T cell receptor beta chain was captured by sequencing in a study of blood T cell repertoires in COVID-19. Study-level background: The United States, Italy and Spain supplied acute and convalescent COVID-19 samples.

This clone was observed a single time. The data were produced by immunoSEQ multiplex PCR, yet TCRdb's version contains in-frame clones alone and is incomplete. The sample consists of about 67,000 clones, 87% of them appearing once. The germline gives CDR1 SGHAT, CDR2 FQNNGV. The CDR3 loop spans 16 amino acids. V lost 1 base and J lost 7, with 19 bases in between. The TCR was taken from an elderly woman with acute or convalescent COVID-19. The source material was peripheral blood. The rearrangement links TRBV11-2 to TRBJ1-2; TRBD1 might be the D (5 bases). The CDR3 DNA reads TGTGCCAGCAGCTTAGTATGGGGCGGGGACTTACGTGGCTACACCTTC. Its protein product is CASSLVWGGDLRGYTF. Full variable domain (outside the CDR3, taken from reference TRBV11-2 and TRBJ1-2): EAGVAQSPRYKIIEKRQSVAFWCNPISGHATLYWYQQILGQGPKLLIQFQNNGVVDDSQLPKDRFSAERLKGVDSTLKIQPAKLEDSAVYLCASSLVWGGDLRGYTFGSGTRLTVV.